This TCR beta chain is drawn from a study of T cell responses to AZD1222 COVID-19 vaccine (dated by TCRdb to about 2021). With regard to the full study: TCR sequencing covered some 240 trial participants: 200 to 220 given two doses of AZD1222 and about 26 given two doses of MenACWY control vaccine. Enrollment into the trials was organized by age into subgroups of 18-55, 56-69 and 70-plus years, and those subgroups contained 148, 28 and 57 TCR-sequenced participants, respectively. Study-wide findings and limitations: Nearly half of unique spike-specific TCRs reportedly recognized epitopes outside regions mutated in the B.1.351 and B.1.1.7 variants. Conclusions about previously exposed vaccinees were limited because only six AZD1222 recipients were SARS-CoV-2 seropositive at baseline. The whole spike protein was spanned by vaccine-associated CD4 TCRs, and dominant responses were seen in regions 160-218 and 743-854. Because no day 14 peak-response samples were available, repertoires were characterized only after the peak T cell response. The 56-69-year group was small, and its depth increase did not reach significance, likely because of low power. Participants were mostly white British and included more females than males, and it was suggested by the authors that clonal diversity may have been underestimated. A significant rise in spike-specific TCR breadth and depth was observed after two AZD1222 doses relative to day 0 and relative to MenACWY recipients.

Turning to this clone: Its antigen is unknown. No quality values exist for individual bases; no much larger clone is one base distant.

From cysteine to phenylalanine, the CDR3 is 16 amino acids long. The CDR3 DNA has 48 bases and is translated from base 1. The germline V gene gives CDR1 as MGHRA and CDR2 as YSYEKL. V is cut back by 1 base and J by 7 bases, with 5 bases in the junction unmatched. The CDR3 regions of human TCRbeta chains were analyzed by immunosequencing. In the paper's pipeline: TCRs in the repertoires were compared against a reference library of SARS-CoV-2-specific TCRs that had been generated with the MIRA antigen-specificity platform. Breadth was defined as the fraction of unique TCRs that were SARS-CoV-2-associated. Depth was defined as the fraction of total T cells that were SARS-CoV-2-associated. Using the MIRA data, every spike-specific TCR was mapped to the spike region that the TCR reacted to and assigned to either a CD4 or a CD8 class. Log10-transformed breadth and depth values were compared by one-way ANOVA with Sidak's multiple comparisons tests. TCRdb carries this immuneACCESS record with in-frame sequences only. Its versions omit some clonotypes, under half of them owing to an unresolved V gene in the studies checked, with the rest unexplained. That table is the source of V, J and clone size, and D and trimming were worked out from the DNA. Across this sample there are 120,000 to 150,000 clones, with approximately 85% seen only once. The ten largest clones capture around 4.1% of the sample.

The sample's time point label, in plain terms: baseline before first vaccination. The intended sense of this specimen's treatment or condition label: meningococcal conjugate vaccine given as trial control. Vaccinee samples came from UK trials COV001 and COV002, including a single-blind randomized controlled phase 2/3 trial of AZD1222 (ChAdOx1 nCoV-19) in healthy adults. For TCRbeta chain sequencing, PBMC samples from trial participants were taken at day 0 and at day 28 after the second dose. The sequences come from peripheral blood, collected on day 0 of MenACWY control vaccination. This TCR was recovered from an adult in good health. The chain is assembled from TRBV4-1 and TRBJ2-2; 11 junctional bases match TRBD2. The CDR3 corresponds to CASSQGLAGTRGELFF. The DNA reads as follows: TGCGCCAGCAGCCAAGGACTAGCGGGGACGCGCGGGGAGCTGTTTTTT.